Described below is a single TCR beta chain sequence and its context. The data originate from a study of blood T cell repertoires in COVID-19. In germline, CDR1 is SGHTA, CDR2 FQGNSA. The junction had 7 bases not matched to a gene; V was cut back by 8 bases and J by 6 bases. The CDR3 runs 15 residues. The assay was immunoSEQ multiplex PCR, and TCRdb's table has in-frame clones only and misses some. Among 150,000 to 200,000 clones listed, 88% were seen once. Material: peripheral blood. This clonotype was obtained from a human donor in a cohort sampled during active COVID-19. The chain recombines TRBV7-2 with TRBJ2-3; TRBD2 matches at 14 bases. In nucleotides, the CDR3 is TGTGCCAGCCAGACTAGCGGGGGGGCCCGGGATACGCAGTATTTT. This translates into CASQTSGGARDTQYF.